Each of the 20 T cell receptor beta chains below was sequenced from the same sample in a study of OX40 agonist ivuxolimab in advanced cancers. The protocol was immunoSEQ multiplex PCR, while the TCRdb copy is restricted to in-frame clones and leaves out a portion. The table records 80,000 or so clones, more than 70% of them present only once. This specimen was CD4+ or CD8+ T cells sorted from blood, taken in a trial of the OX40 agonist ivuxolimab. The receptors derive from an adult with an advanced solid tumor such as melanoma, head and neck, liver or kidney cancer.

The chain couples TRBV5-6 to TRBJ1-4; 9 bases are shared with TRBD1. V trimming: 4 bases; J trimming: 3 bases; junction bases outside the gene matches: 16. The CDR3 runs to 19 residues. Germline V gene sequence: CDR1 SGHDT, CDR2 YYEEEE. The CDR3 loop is CASSGVTGGITASNEKLFF. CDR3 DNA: TGTGCCAGCAGCGGGGTAACAGGGGGCATAACGGCGTCTAATGAAAAACTGTTTTTT.

This CDR3 reads CASSFKQSEQYF. CDR3 nucleotide sequence: TGTGCCAGCAGTTTTAAACAGTCCGAGCAGTACTTC. V usage is TRBV27 and J usage is TRBJ2-7; D is unclear. Trimming removed 3 bases at V and 6 bases at J, with 9 bases between. The CDR3 is made up of 12 amino acids. The germline CDR1 and CDR2 sequences are MNHEY and SMNVEV (reference sequence).

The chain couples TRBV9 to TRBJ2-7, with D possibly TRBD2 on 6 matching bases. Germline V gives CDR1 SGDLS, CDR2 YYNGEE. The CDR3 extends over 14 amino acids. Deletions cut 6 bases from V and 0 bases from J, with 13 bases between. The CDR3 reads CASNGGASSYEQYF. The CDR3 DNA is TGTGCCAGCAATGGCGGGGCGAGCTCCTACGAGCAGTACTTC.

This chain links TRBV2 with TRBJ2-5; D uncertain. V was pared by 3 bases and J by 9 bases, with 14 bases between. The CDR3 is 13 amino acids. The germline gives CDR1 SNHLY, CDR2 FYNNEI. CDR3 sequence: CASSDQPLGSQYF. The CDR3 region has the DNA TGTGCCAGCAGTGACCAACCGCTCGGGTCCCAGTACTTC. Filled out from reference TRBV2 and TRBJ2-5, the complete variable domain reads EPEVTQTPSHQVTQMGQEVILRCVPISNHLYFYWYRQILGQKVEFLVSFYNNEISEKSEIFDDQFSVERPDGSNFTLKIRSTKLEDSAMYFCASSDQPLGSQYFGPGTRLLVL.

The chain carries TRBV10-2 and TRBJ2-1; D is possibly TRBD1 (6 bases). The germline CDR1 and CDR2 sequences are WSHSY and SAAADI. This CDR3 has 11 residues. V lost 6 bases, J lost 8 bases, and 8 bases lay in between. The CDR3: CASRQGYEQFF. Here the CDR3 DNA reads TGCGCCAGCAGACAGGGCTATGAGCAGTTCTTC.

CDR3 nucleotide sequence: TGCGCCAGCAGACCGGGGGAGGGCTTGAACACTGAAGCTTTCTTT. Amino acid sequence: CASRPGEGLNTEAFF. The J gene is TRBJ1-1, the V gene TRBV5-1; D possibly corresponds to TRBD1 (5 bases). Trimming stripped 5 bases from V and 0 bases from J, with 14 bases between. The CDR3 runs 15 residues. Germline V gene data show CDR1 as SGHRS and CDR2 as YFSETQ.

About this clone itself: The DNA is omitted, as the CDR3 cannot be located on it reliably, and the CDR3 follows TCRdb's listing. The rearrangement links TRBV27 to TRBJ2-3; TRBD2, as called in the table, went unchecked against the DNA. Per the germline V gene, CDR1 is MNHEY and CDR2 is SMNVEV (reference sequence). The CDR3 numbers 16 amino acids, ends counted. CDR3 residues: CASSFGAGGVTDTQYF.

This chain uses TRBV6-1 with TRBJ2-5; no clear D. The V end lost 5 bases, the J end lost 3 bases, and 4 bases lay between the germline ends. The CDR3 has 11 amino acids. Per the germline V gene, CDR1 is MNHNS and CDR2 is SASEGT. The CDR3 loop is CASSNEETQYF. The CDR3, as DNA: TGTGCCAGCAGTAACGAAGAGACCCAGTACTTC.

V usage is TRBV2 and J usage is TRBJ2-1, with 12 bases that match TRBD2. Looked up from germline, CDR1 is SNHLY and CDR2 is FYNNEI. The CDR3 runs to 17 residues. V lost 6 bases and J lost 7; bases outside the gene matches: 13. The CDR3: CASSETSGSGLGNEQFF. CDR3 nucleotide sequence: TGTGCCAGCAGCGAGACTAGCGGGAGCGGTTTAGGTAATGAGCAGTTCTTC.

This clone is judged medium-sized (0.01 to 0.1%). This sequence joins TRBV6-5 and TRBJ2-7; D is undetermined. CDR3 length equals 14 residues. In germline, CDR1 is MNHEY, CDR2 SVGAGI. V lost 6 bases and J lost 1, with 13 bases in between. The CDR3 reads CASRSSLGSYEQYF. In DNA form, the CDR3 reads TGTGCCAGCAGGTCAAGCTTAGGGTCCTACGAGCAGTACTTC.

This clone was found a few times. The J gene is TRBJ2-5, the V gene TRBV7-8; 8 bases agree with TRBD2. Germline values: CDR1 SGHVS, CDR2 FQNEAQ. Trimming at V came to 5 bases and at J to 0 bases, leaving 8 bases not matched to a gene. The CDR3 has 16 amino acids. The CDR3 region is CASSSRVAGYQETQYF. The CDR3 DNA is TGTGCCAGCAGCAGCAGGGTAGCGGGGTACCAAGAGACCCAGTACTTC.

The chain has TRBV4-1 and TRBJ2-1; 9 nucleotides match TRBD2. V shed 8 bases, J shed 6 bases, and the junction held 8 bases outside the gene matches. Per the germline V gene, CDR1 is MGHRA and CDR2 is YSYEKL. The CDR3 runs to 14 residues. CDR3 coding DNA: TGCGCCAGCGCGGGACTAGCCGCGTCCAATGAGCAGTTCTTC. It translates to CASAGLAASNEQFF.

CDR3 region: CAWRSGGGKSYGYTF. Written as DNA, the CDR3 is TGTGCCTGGAGGTCTGGGGGGGGTAAGAGCTATGGCTACACCTTC. This chain joins TRBV30 and TRBJ1-2, with D possibly matching TRBD1 (5 bases). V lost 3 bases, J lost 4 bases, and 18 bases lay in between. This CDR3 comprises 15 residues. Germline CDR1 GTSNPN, CDR2 SVGIG (reference sequence).

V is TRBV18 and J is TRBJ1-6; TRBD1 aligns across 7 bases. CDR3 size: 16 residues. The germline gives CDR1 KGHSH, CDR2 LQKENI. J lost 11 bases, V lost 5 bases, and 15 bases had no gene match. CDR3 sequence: CASSRYQRQGWTPLHF. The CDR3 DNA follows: TGTGCCAGCTCAAGGTATCAAAGACAGGGTTGGACACCCCTCCACTTT.

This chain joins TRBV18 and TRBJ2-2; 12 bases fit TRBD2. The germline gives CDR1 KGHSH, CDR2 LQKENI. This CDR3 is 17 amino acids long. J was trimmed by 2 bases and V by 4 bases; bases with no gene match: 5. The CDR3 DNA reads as TGTGCCAGCTCACTCGGACTAGCGGGGACAAACACCGGGGAGCTGTTTTTT. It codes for CASSLGLAGTNTGELFF. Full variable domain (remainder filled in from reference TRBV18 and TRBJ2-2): NAGVMQNPRHLVRRRGQEARLRCSPMKGHSHVYWYRQLPEEGLKFMVYLQKENIIDESGMPKERFSAEFPKEGPSILRIQQVVRGDSAAYFCASSLGLAGTNTGELFFGEGSRLTVL.

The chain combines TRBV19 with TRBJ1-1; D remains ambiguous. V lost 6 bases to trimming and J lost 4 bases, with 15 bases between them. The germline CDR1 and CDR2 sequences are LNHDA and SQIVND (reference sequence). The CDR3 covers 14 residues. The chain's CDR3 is CASRVDPLVTEAFF. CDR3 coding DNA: TGTGCCAGTAGGGTGGACCCTTTGGTCACTGAAGCTTTCTTT.

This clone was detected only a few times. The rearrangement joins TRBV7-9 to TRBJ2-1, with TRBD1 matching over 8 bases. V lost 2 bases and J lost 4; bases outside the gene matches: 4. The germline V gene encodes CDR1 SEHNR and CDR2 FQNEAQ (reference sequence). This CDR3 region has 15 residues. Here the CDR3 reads CASSLLGQAYNEQFF. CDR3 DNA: TGTGCCAGCAGCTTACTGGGACAGGCATACAATGAGCAGTTCTTC. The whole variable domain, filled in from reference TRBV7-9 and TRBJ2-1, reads DTGVSQNPRHKITKRGQNVTFRCDPISEHNRLYWYRQTLGQGPEFLTYFQNEAQLEKSRLLSDRFSAERPKGSFSTLEIQRTEQGDSAMYLCASSLLGQAYNEQFFGPGTRLTVL.

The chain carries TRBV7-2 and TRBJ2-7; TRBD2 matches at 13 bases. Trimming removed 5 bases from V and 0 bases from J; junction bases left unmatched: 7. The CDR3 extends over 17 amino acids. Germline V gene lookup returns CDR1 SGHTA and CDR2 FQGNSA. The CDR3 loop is CASSRTSGSLSSYEQYF. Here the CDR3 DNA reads TGTGCCAGCAGCCGGACTAGCGGGAGTTTAAGCTCCTACGAGCAGTACTTC.

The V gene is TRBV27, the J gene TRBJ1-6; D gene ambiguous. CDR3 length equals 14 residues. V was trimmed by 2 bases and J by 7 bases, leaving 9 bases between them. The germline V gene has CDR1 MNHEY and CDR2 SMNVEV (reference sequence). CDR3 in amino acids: CASSLHGENSPLHF. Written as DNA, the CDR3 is TGTGCCAGCAGTTTACACGGGGAGAATTCACCCCTCCACTTT.

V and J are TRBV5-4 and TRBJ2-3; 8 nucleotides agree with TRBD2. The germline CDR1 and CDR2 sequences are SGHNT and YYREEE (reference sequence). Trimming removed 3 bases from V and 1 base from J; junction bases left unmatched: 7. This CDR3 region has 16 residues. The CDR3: CASSYAGTRRTDTQYF. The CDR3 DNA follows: TGTGCCAGCAGCTACGCCGGGACTAGGCGCACAGATACGCAGTATTTT. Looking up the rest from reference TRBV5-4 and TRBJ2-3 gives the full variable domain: ETGVTQSPTHLIKTRGQQVTLRCSSQSGHNTVSWYQQALGQGPQFIFQYYREEENGRGNFPPRFSGLQFPNYSSELNVNALELDDSALYLCASSYAGTRRTDTQYFGPGTRLTVL.